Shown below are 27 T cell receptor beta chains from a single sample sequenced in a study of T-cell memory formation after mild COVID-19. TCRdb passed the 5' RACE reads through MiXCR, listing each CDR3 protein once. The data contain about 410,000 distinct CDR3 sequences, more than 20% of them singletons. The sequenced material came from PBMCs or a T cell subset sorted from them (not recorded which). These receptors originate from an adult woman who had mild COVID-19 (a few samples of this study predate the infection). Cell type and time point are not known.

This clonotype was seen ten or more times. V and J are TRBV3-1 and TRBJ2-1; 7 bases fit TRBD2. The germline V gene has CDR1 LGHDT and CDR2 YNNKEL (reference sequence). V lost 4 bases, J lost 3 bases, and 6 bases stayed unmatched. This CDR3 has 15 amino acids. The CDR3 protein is CASSPPLAVYNEQFF. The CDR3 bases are TGTGCCAGCAGCCCCCCCCTAGCGGTCTACAATGAGCAGTTCTTC.

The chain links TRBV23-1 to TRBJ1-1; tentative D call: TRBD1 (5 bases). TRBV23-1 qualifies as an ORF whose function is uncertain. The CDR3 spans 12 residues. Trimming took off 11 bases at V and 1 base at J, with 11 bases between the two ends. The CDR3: CAWETGNTEAFF. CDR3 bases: TGCGCCTGGGAAACAGGGAACACTGAAGCTTTCTTT.

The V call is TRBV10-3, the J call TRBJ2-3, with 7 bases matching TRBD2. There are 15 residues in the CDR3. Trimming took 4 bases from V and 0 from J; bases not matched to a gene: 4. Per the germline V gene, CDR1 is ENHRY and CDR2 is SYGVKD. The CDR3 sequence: CAISGGSGSTDTQYF. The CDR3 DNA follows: TGTGCCATCAGTGGGGGTAGCGGGAGCACAGATACGCAGTATTTT.

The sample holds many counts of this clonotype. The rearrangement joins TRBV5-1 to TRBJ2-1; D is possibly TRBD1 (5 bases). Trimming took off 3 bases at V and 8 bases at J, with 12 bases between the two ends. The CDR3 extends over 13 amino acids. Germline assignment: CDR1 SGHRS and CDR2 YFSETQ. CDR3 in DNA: TGCGCCAGCAGCTCAGGGTCAACGGATGAGCAGTTCTTC. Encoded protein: CASSSGSTDEQFF. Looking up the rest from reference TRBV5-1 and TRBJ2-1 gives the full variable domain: KAGVTQTPRYLIKTRGQQVTLSCSPISGHRSVSWYQQTPGQGLQFLFEYFSETQRNKGNFPGRFSGRQFSNSRSEMNVSTLELGDSALYLCASSSGSTDEQFFGPGTRLTVL.

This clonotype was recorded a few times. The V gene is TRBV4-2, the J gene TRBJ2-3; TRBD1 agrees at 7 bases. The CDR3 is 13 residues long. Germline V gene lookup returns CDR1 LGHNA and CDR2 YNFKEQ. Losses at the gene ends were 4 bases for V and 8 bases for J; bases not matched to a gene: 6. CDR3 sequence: CASSPQGTATQYF. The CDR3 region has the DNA TGTGCCAGCAGCCCACAGGGGACGGCTACGCAGTATTTT.

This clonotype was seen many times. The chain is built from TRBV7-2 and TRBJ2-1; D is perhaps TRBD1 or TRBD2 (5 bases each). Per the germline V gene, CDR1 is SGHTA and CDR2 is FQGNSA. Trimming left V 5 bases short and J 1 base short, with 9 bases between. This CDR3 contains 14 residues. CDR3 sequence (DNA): TGTGCCAGCAGCCGGGACGGATCCTACAATGAGCAGTTCTTC. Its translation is CASSRDGSYNEQFF.

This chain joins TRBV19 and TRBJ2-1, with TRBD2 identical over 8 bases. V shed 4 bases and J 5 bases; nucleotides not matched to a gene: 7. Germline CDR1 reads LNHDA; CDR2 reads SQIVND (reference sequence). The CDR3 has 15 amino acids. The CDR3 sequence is CASSTSGGRHNEQFF. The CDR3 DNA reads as TGTGCCAGTAGTACGAGCGGGGGACGACACAATGAGCAGTTCTTC.

CDR3 protein: CASSRGQGGRYGYTF. Here the CDR3 DNA reads TGTGCCAGCAGCCGTGGACAGGGGGGGAGGTATGGCTACACCTTC. The V call is TRBV5-5, the J call TRBJ1-2; TRBD1 aligns across 10 bases. Germline trimming cut 4 bases from V and 5 bases from J; bases unmatched to any gene: 8. CDR3 size: 15 residues. CDR1 is SGHKS and CDR2 is YYEKEE in the germline V gene (reference sequence).

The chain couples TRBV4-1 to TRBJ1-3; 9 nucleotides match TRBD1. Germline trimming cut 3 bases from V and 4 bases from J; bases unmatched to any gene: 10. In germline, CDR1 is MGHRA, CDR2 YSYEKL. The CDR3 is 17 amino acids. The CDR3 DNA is TGCGCCAGCAGCCAGCCCACGGGACAGGGTTCGGGAAACACCATATATTTT. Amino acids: CASSQPTGQGSGNTIYF.

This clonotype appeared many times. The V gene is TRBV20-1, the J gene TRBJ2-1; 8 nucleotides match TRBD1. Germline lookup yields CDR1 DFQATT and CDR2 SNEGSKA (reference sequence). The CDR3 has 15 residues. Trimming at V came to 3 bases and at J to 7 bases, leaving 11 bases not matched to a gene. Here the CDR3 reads CSARGGRGLRNEQFF. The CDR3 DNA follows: TGCAGTGCTAGGGGGGGCAGGGGGCTGCGGAATGAGCAGTTCTTC.

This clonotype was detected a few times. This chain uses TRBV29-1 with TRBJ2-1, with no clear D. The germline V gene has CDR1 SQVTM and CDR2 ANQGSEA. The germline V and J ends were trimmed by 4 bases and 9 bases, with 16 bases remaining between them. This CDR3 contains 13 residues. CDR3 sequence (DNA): TGCAGCGTTGCGGCCGATCGAAGAAGTGAGCAGTTCTTC. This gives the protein CSVAADRRSEQFF.

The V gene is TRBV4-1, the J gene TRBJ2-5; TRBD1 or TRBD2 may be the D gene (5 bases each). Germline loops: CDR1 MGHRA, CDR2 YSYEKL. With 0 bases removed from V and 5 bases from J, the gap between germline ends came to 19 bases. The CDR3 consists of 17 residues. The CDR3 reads CASSQDYGTGRRETQYF. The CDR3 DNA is TGCGCCAGCAGCCAAGACTATGGGACCGGGCGACGGGAGACCCAGTACTTC.

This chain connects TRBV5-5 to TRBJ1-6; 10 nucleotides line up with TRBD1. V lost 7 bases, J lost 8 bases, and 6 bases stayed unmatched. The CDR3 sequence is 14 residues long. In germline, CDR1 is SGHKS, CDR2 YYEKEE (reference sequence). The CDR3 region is CASDRTGGDSPLHF. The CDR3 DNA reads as TGTGCCAGCGACCGGACAGGGGGGGATTCACCCCTCCACTTT.

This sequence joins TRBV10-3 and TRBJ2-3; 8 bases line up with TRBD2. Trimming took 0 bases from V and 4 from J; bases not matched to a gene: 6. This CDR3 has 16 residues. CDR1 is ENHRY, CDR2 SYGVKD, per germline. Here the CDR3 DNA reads TGTGCCATCAGTGAGTCTGGCGGGAGGAGCTCAGATACGCAGTATTTT. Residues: CAISESGGRSSDTQYF.

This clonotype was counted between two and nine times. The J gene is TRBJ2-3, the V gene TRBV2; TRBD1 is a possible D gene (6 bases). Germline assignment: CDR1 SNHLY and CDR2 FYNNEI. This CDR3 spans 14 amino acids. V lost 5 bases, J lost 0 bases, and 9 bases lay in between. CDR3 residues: CASSWQGSTDTQYF. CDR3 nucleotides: TGTGCCAGCAGTTGGCAGGGGAGCACAGATACGCAGTATTTT.

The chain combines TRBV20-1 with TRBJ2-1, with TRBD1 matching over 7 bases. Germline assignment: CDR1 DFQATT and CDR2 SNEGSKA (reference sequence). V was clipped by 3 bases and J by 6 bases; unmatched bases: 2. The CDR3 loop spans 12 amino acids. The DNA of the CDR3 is TGCAGTGCTAGCGACAGGGCCAATGAGCAGTTCTTC. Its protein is CSASDRANEQFF.

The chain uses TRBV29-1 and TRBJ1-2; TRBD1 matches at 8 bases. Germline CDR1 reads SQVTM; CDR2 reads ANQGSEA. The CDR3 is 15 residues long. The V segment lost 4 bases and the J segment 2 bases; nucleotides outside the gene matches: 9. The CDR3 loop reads CSVARTGTGNYGYTF. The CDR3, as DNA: TGCAGCGTTGCAAGGACCGGGACAGGAAACTATGGCTACACCTTC.

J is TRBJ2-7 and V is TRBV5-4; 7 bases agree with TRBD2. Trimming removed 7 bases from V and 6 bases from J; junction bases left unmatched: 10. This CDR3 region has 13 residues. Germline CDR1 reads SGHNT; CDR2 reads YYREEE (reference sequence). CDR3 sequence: CASHRQGGVEQYF. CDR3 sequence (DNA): TGTGCCAGCCACAGGCAGGGAGGGGTCGAGCAGTACTTC. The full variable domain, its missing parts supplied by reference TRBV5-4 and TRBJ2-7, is ETGVTQSPTHLIKTRGQQVTLRCSSQSGHNTVSWYQQALGQGPQFIFQYYREEENGRGNFPPRFSGLQFPNYSSELNVNALELDDSALYLCASHRQGGVEQYFGPGTRLTVT.

The chain's CDR3 is CASGLVQKFGGNQPQHF. The CDR3 nucleotides are TGTGCTAGTGGTTTGGTACAGAAGTTTGGGGGCAATCAGCCCCAGCATTTT. The chain uses TRBV12-5 and TRBJ1-5; D uncertain. Trimming removed 0 bases at V and 2 bases at J, with 14 bases between. Germline CDR1 reads LGHNT; CDR2 reads FRNRAP. The CDR3 sequence is 17 residues long.

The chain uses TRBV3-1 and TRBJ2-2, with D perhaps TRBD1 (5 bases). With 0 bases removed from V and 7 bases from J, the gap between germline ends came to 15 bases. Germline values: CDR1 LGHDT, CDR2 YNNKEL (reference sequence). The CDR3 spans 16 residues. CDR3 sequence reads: CASSQDRRQLGGELFF. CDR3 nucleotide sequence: TGTGCCAGCAGCCAAGATCGGAGACAGCTAGGCGGGGAGCTGTTTTTT.

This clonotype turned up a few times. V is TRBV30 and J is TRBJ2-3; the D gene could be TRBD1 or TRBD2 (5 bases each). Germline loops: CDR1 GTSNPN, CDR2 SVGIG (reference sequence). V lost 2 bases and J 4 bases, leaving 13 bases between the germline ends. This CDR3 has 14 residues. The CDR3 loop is CAWSLSMGADTQYF. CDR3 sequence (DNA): TGTGCCTGGAGTCTCTCGATGGGGGCAGATACGCAGTATTTT.

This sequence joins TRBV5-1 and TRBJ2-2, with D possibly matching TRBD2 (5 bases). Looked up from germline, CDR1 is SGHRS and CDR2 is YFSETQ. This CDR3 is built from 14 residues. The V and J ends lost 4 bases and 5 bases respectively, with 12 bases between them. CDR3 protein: CASSPLAFTGELFF. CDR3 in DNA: TGCGCCAGCAGCCCGTTAGCGTTTACCGGGGAGCTGTTTTTT.

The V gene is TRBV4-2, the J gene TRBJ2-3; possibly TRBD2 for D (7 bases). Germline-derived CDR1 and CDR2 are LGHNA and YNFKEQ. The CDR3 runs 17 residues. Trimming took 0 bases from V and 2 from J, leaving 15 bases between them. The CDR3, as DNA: TGTGCCAGCAGCCAAGACGGGGCGGGGGACATCACAGATACGCAGTATTTT. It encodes CASSQDGAGDITDTQYF.

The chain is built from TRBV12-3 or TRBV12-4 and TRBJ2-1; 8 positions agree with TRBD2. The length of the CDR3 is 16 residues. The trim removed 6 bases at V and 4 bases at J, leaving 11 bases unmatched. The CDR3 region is CASSPGGDTAYNEQFF. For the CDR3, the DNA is TGTGCCAGCAGCCCCGGGGGGGACACCGCTTACAATGAGCAGTTCTTC.

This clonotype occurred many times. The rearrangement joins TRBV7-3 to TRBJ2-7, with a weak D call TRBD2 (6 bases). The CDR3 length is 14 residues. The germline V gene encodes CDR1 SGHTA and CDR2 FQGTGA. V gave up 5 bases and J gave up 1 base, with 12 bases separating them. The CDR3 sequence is CASSPSGGSYEQYF. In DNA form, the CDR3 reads TGTGCCAGCAGCCCCAGTGGAGGGTCCTACGAGCAGTACTTC.

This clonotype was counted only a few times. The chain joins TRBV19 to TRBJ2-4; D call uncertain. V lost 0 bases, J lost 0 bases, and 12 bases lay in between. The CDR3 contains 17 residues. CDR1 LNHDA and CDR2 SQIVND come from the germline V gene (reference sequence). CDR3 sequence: CASSIDKSVLAKNIQYF. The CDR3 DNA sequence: TGTGCCAGTAGTATAGATAAGTCTGTACTAGCCAAAAACATTCAGTACTTC. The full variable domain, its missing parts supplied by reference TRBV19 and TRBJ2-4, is DGGITQSPKYLFRKEGQNVTLSCEQNLNHDAMYWYRQDPGQGLRLIYYSQIVNDFQKGDIAEGYSVSREKKESFPLTVTSAQKNPTAFYLCASSIDKSVLAKNIQYFGAGTRLSVL.

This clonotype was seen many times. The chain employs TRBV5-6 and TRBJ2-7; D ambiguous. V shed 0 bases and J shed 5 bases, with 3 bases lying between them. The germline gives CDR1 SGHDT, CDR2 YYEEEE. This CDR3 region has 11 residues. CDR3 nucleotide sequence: TGTGCCAGCAGCTTGGCACACGAGCAGTACTTC. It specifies CASSLAHEQYF.